This TCR beta chain was captured in a study of low-dose radiotherapy and immunotherapy resistance in tumors. TRAV- and TRBV-specific primers primed first-strand cDNA, covering alpha and beta chains. With a constant-region primer and a V-primer adapter, TCRs were subjected to approximately 20 PCR cycles of amplification. TCRdb itself ran the reads through MiXCR, one entry per CDR3 protein. The table has approximately 84,000 distinct CDR3 sequences, over 15% seen once; the top ten hold approximately 1.5%. Time point denoted: after trial treatment. Documented treatment: LDRT plus nivolumab, ipilimumab, low-dose cyclophosphamide and aspirin (RACIN trial). The donors, trial participants, received nivolumab, ipilimumab, aspirin, low-dose cyclophosphamide and low-dose radiotherapy. The CDR3 sequence is 13 residues long. CDR1 is SGHTA and CDR2 is FQGNSA in the germline V gene. V lost 0 bases, J lost 2 bases, and 4 bases lay in between.

Ten or more counts support this clonotype. The chain has TRBV7-2 and TRBJ2-5; D uncertain. The specimen comprised PBMCs, sampled after low-dose radiotherapy plus immunotherapy. The receptor comes from a male donor with prostate cancer. This CDR3 is CASSLAWQETQYF. CDR3 DNA: TGTGCCAGCAGCTTAGCCTGGCAAGAGACCCAGTACTTC.